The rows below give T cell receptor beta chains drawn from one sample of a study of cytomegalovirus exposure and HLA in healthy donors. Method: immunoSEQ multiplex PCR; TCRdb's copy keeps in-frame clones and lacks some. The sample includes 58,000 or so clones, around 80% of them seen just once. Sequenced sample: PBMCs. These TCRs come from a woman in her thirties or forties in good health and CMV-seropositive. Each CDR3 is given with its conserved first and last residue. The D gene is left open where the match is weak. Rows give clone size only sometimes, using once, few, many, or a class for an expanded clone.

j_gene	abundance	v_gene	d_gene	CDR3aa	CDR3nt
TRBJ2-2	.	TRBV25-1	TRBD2	CASTGGDYTGELFF	TGTGCCAGCACGGGGGGGGATTACACCGGGGAGCTGTTTTTT
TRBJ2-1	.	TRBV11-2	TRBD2	CASSSISGGVSNEQFF	TGTGCCAGCAGCTCAATAAGCGGGGGCGTTTCCAATGAGCAGTTCTTC
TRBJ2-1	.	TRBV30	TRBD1	CAWSVLQGYGNEQFF	TGTGCCTGGAGTGTACTACAGGGGTATGGCAATGAGCAGTTCTTC
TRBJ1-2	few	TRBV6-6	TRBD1	CASSPKGQPVRGYTF	TGTGCCAGCAGCCCCAAGGGACAGCCGGTCAGAGGCTACACCTTC
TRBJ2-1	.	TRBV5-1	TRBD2	CASSFSGGDVGEQFF	TGCGCCAGCAGCTTTAGCGGGGGGGACGTTGGGGAGCAGTTCTTC
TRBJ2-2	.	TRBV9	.	CASSVFSSRGTNTGELFF	TGTGCCAGCAGCGTATTCTCTAGCAGGGGCACGAACACCGGGGAGCTGTTTTTT
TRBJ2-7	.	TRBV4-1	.	CASSQGGGQQYF	TGCGCCAGCAGCCAAGGGGGGGGGCAGCAGTACTTC
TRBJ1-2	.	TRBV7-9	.	CASSLSDGYTF	TGTGCCAGCAGCTTATCCGATGGCTACACCTTC
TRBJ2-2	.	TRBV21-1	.	CASSIKGEVKNTGELFF	TGTGCCAGCAGCATCAAAGGGGAGGTTAAGAACACCGGGGAGCTGTTTTTT
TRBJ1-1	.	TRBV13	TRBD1	CASSFLLDRGNTEAFF	TGTGCCAGCAGCTTTCTCCTGGACAGGGGGAACACTGAAGCTTTCTTT
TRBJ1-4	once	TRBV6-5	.	CASMGQIEKLFF	TGTGCCAGCATGGGACAAATTGAAAAACTGTTTTTT
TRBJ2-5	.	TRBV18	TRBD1	CASSPRGIQETQYF	TGTGCCAGCTCCCCCAGGGGGATTCAAGAGACCCAGTACTTC
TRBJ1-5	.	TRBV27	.	CASSFQGQPQHF	TGTGCCAGCAGTTTCCAGGGTCAGCCCCAGCATTTT
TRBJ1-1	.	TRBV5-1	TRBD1	CASSGGDRGLAFF	TGCGCCAGCAGCGGGGGGGACAGGGGATTAGCTTTCTTT
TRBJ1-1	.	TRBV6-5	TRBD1	CASSTGEKAFF	TGTGCCAGCTCGACAGGGGAAAAAGCTTTCTTT
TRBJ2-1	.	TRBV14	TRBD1	CASSPLGQNSYNEQFF	TGTGCCAGCAGCCCCCTGGGACAGAACTCCTACAATGAGCAGTTCTTC
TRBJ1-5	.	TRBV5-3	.	CARSLRGWGQPQHF	TGTGCCAGAAGCTTGAGGGGATGGGGACAGCCCCAGCATTTT
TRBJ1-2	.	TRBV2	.	CASREQTNYGYTF	TGTGCCAGCAGAGAACAAACTAACTATGGCTACACCTTC
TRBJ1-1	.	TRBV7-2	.	CASSELQGNTEAFF	TGTGCCAGCAGCGAACTACAGGGGAACACTGAAGCTTTCTTT
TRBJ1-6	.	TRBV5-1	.	CASSLEGSSSPLHF	TGCGCCAGCAGCTTGGAAGGGAGCAGTTCACCCCTCCACTTT
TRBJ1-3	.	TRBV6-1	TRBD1	CASSATGAGNTIYF	TGTGCCAGCAGCGCCACAGGGGCAGGAAACACCATATATTTT
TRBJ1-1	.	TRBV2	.	CASSVEANTEAFF	TGTGCCAGCAGTGTAGAGGCGAACACTGAAGCTTTCTTT
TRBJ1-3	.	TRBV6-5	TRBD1	CASTDRASGNTIYF	TGTGCCAGCACCGACAGGGCTTCTGGAAACACCATATATTTT
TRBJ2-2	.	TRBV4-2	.	CASSQDFEAGELFF	TGTGCCAGCAGCCAGGACTTTGAGGCCGGGGAGCTGTTTTTT
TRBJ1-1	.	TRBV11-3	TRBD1	CASSLTGGTEAFF	TGTGCCAGCAGCCTAACAGGGGGCACTGAAGCTTTCTTT
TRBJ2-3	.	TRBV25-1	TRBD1	CASRTGATDTQYF	TGTGCCAGCAGGACAGGGGCCACAGATACGCAGTATTTT
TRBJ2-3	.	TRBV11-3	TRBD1	CASSLSQGATTDTQYF	TGTGCCAGCAGCTTATCACAGGGGGCTACCACGGATACGCAGTATTTT
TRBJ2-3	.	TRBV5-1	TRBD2	CASSLGVGGGTDTQYF	TGCGCCAGCAGCCTAGGAGTCGGGGGGGGCACAGATACGCAGTATTTT
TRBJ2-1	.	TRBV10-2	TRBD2	CASRRAGGLRSYNEQFF	TGCGCCAGCAGACGAGCGGGGGGGCTGCGGTCCTACAATGAGCAGTTCTTC
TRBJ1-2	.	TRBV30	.	CAWSVRARDGYTF	TGTGCCTGGAGTGTCCGCGCCCGGGATGGCTACACCTTC
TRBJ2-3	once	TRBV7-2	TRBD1	CASSSQGEDTQYF	TGTGCCAGCAGCTCCCAGGGGGAGGATACGCAGTATTTT
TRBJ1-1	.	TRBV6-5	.	CASRVQGSTEAFF	TGTGCCAGCAGGGTCCAGGGTTCCACTGAAGCTTTCTTT
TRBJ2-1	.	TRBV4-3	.	CASSQEPRIPYNEQFF	TGCGCCAGCAGCCAAGAACCTAGAATCCCGTACAATGAGCAGTTCTTC
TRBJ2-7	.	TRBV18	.	CASSPDWGGDEQYF	TGTGCCAGCTCACCAGATTGGGGCGGCGACGAGCAGTACTTC
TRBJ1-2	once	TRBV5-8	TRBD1	CASTNLRDRTVYGYTF	TGTGCCAGCACCAATCTCCGGGACAGGACCGTCTATGGCTACACCTTC
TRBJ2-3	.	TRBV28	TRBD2	CASYGRGLAGQFGADTQYF	TGTGCCAGCTACGGTCGAGGACTAGCGGGCCAGTTCGGAGCAGATACGCAGTATTTT
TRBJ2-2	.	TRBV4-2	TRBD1	CASSQEGKGAGGELFF	TGTGCCAGCAGCCAAGAAGGGAAGGGGGCGGGCGGGGAGCTGTTTTTT
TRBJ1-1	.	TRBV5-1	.	CASSGGSMNTEAFF	TGCGCCAGCAGCGGGGGCAGCATGAACACTGAAGCTTTCTTT